Each of the 27 T cell receptor beta chains below was sequenced from the same sample in a study of T cells in localized non-small cell lung cancer. Libraries were prepared by immunoSEQ multiplex PCR; TCRdb keeps only in-frame clonotypes and omits some of them. This table has about 39,000 clones, 75% to 85% appearing once. This specimen was PBMCs, taken before any cancer treatment. These receptors all come from a woman aged 35 to 70 with stage II squamous cell lung carcinoma.

The chain is built from TRBV13 and TRBJ2-7; D not certain. CDR3 length: 13 amino acids. The V gene lost 8 bases and the J gene lost 2 bases, with 13 bases spanning the gap. Germline CDR1 and CDR2: PRHDT and FYEKMQ (reference sequence). The CDR3 reads CASPLPTPYEQYV. The DNA for the CDR3 is TGTGCCAGCCCTCTCCCGACACCCTACGAGCAGTACGTC.

The chain has TRBV7-2 and TRBJ2-7, with 10 positions matching TRBD2. Losses at the gene ends were 5 bases for V and 2 bases for J; bases not matched to a gene: 6. CDR1 and CDR2 (germline): SGHTA, FQGNSA. The CDR3 has 15 amino acids. The DNA of the CDR3 is TGTGCCAGCAGCCTAACTAGCGGGACTACCTACGAGCAGTACTTC. Protein sequence: CASSLTSGTTYEQYF.

This clone appeared once. The chain uses TRBV10-3 and TRBJ2-2; D may correspond to TRBD1 or TRBD2 (5 bases each). The ends were cut back, 11 bases at V and 0 bases at J, with 22 bases in the middle. Germline CDR1 reads ENHRY; CDR2 reads SYGVKD. The CDR3 is made up of 17 amino acids. The DNA for the CDR3 is TGTGCCCTCTCAAAAGGGACGACCTTCGCGAACACCGGGGAGCTGTTTTTT. Its protein product is CALSKGTTFANTGELFF.

The gene calls are TRBV28 and TRBJ1-1; 8 nucleotides match TRBD1. CDR3 length: 13 residues. The germline V gene encodes CDR1 MDHEN and CDR2 SYDVKM. J lost 7 bases, V lost 6 bases, and 7 bases had no gene match. CDR3 region: CASSPRGQIEAFF. CDR3 sequence (DNA): TGTGCCAGCAGCCCCAGGGGGCAGATTGAAGCTTTCTTT. Supplemented by reference TRBV28 and TRBJ1-1, the full variable domain reads DVKVTQSSRYLVKRTGEKVFLECVQDMDHENMFWYRQDPGLGLRLIYFSYDVKMKEKGDIPEGYSVSREKKERFSLILESASTNQTSMYLCASSPRGQIEAFFGQGTRLTVV.

This clone was found once. The chain carries TRBV23-1 and TRBJ2-3, with a tentative D call TRBD1 (5 bases). TRBV23-1 falls under the ORF class, with uncertain function. The V and J ends lost 7 bases and 6 bases respectively, with 17 bases between them. This CDR3 contains 14 residues. As DNA, the CDR3 is TGCGCCAGCAAGCCGACAGCCCTCCCGGATACGCAGTATTTT. It specifies CASKPTALPDTQYF.

The chain couples TRBV4-3 to TRBJ2-7; possible D gene TRBD1, 7 bases. This CDR3 spans 16 amino acids. The V and J ends lost 0 bases and 6 bases respectively, with 18 bases between them. Per germline, CDR1 LGHNA and CDR2 YSLEER. As DNA, the CDR3 is TGCGCCAGCAGCCAAGACTATCGGCAGGGGGGCTCCGAGCAGTACTTC. It specifies CASSQDYRQGGSEQYF.

This rearrangement joins TRBV28 to TRBJ1-5; the match to TRBD1 covers 11 bases. Per germline, CDR1 MDHEN and CDR2 SYDVKM. The CDR3 totals 19 residues. V shed 4 bases, J shed 0 bases, and the junction held 11 bases outside the gene matches. CDR3 nucleotides: TGTGCCAGCAGTTCCCCCTCGGGCGGGACAGGGGGTAGCAATCAGCCCCAGCATTTT. It is translated as CASSSPSGGTGGSNQPQHF.

V usage is TRBV7-9 and J usage is TRBJ1-2; 7 positions agree with TRBD1. Germline CDR1 SEHNR, CDR2 FQNEAQ (reference sequence). The ends lost 5 bases at V and 8 bases at J; junction bases unmatched: 14. There are 15 residues in the CDR3. The CDR3 DNA is TGTGCCAGCAGCCCTACCATGACAGGGAAGGGAGGCTACACCTTC. Protein sequence: CASSPTMTGKGGYTF.

The CDR3 DNA follows: TGTGCCAGCAGCTTAAAAGGAGGGGGGGGTGATCAGCCCCAGCATTTT. Encoded protein: CASSLKGGGGDQPQHF. The chain links TRBV7-8 to TRBJ1-5; perhaps TRBD1 as D (6 bases). Trimming left V 2 bases short and J 5 bases short, with 16 bases between. In germline, CDR1 is SGHVS, CDR2 FQNEAQ. The CDR3 is 16 residues long.

The chain carries TRBV19 and TRBJ2-5, with 11 bases that match TRBD2. The V and J ends lost 3 bases and 4 bases, in that order; junction bases with no gene match: 4. Germline V gene lookup returns CDR1 LNHDA and CDR2 SQIVND (reference sequence). This CDR3 has 15 residues. CDR3 sequence (DNA): TGTGCCAGTAGTATTTTTGGACTAGCGGGAGAGACCCAGTACTTC. Translated: CASSIFGLAGETQYF.

The genes are TRBV14 and TRBJ1-1; weak D call: TRBD1 (5 bases). The CDR3 has 13 residues. Trimming pared 2 bases from V and 5 bases from J, leaving 9 bases between. Germline CDR1 and CDR2: SGHDN and FVKESK. The CDR3 DNA is TGTGCCAGCAGCCAAATCGAGGGGACTGAAGCTTTCTTT. Protein product: CASSQIEGTEAFF. Full variable domain (rest looked up from reference TRBV14 and TRBJ1-1): EAGVTQFPSHSVIEKGQTVTLRCDPISGHDNLYWYRRVMGKEIKFLLHFVKESKQDESGMPNNRFLAERTGGTYSTLKVQPAELEDSGVYFCASSQIEGTEAFFGQGTRLTVV.

V and J are TRBV28 and TRBJ1-1; tentative D call: TRBD1 (5 bases). The CDR3 is made up of 13 amino acids. Trimming left V 5 bases short and J 2 bases short, with 9 bases between. Germline assignment: CDR1 MDHEN and CDR2 SYDVKM. The CDR3 region is CASSPGRNTEAFF. Here the CDR3 DNA reads TGTGCCAGCAGTCCGGGACGTAACACTGAAGCTTTCTTT.

The J gene is TRBJ2-1, the V gene TRBV7-9, with 8 nucleotides matching TRBD1. The ends lost 3 bases at V and 5 bases at J; junction bases unmatched: 6. The CDR3 loop spans 15 amino acids. Germline CDR1 and CDR2: SEHNR and FQNEAQ (reference sequence). The CDR3 protein is CASSFSGTGNNEQFF. DNA of the CDR3: TGTGCCAGCAGCTTTTCCGGGACAGGCAACAATGAGCAGTTCTTC.

This clone appeared a few times. V gene TRBV11-3 combines with J gene TRBJ2-1, with D possibly being TRBD1 or TRBD2 (5 bases each). Germline V gene lookup returns CDR1 SGHNT and CDR2 YENEEA. CDR3 length: 14 amino acids. Trimming pared 2 bases from V and 8 bases from J, leaving 13 bases between. The CDR3 DNA reads TGTGCCAGCAGCTTAACGGGGCCTTGGGATGAGCAGTTCTTC. It yields the protein CASSLTGPWDEQFF.

The V and J genes are TRBV27 and TRBJ1-6, with TRBD1 as a possible D gene (5 bases). There are 15 residues in the CDR3. The ends were cut back, 2 bases at V and 8 bases at J, with 13 bases in the middle. Germline V gene data show CDR1 as MNHEY and CDR2 as SMNVEV (reference sequence). CDR3 DNA sequence: TGTGCCAGCAGTTTACGCGGGACTTTTGATTCACCCCTCCACTTT. Translating it yields CASSLRGTFDSPLHF.

About this clone itself: Additional DNA sequences in this sample encode the identical CDR3. This chain links TRBV7-2 with TRBJ2-7; 10 bases map to TRBD1. V shed 3 bases, J shed 4 bases, and the junction held 3 bases outside the gene matches. Germline values: CDR1 SGHTA, CDR2 FQGNSA. The CDR3 has 14 amino acids. The CDR3 DNA follows: TGTGCCAGCAGCTTGGGGACAGGGGTTTACGAGCAGTACTTC. Translating gives CASSLGTGVYEQYF.

For the CDR3, the DNA is TGTGCCAGCGGATACAAGGGCTACACCTTC. Translating it yields CASGYKGYTF. This chain joins TRBV28 and TRBJ1-2; D remains ambiguous. The CDR3 spans 10 residues. V was clipped by 8 bases and J by 8 bases, with 9 bases between them. In germline, CDR1 is MDHEN, CDR2 SYDVKM.

This chain connects TRBV28 to TRBJ1-1; possible D gene TRBD1, 5 bases. CDR3 length: 15 amino acids. Germline V CDR1 and CDR2: MDHEN, SYDVKM. V lost 5 bases, J lost 1 base, and 14 bases lay in between. CDR3 residues: CASSPSGTANTEAFF. DNA of the CDR3: TGTGCCAGCAGTCCCTCTGGGACGGCGAACACTGAAGCTTTCTTT.

This chain uses TRBV28 with TRBJ2-4; possibly TRBD1 for D (7 bases). Trimming took 7 bases from V and 8 from J, leaving 18 bases between them. Germline CDR1 reads MDHEN; CDR2 reads SYDVKM. CDR3 size: 14 residues. The CDR3 here is CASTVQGREHIQYF. In DNA, the CDR3 is TGTGCCAGCACCGTACAGGGGCGGGAACACATTCAGTACTTC.

The chain combines TRBV7-9 with TRBJ1-2; D is unresolved. Germline V CDR1 and CDR2: SEHNR, FQNEAQ (reference sequence). This CDR3 has 13 amino acids. Trimming removed 3 bases from V and 4 bases from J, with 9 bases in between. Here the CDR3 DNA reads TGTGCCAGCAGCTTGGGGATCTTCTATGGCTACACCTTC. Its protein product is CASSLGIFYGYTF.

This clone turned up a few times. The chain combines TRBV9 with TRBJ2-3; D is unclear. V was cut by 4 bases and J by 0 bases, with 6 bases left in between. This CDR3 has 13 residues. Germline V gene sequence: CDR1 SGDLS, CDR2 YYNGEE. The CDR3 DNA reads as TGTGCCAGCAGCCCTCTTAGCACAGATACGCAGTATTTT. Protein: CASSPLSTDTQYF.

The rearrangement links TRBV5-6 to TRBJ1-3, with no clear D. V was shortened by 2 bases and J by 0 bases, with 6 bases between the two germline ends. The CDR3 extends over 14 amino acids. Germline V lookup: CDR1 SGHDT, CDR2 YYEEEE. For the CDR3, the DNA is TGTGCCAGCAGCTTTACCAGCTCTGGAAACACCATATATTTT. Encoded protein: CASSFTSSGNTIYF.

This clone has more than one count but fewer than ten. The gene calls are TRBV7-2 and TRBJ1-5; D unclear. Trimming cost V 4 bases and J 3 bases, with 4 bases left between them. Germline lookup yields CDR1 SGHTA and CDR2 FQGNSA. The CDR3 loop spans 12 amino acids. The CDR3 is CASSSNNQPQHF. CDR3 sequence (DNA): TGTGCCAGCAGCTCAAACAATCAGCCCCAGCATTTT. The full variable domain, in which reference TRBV7-2 and TRBJ1-5 provide the parts outside the CDR3, is GAGVSQSPSNKVTEKGKDVELRCDPISGHTALYWYRQSLGQGLEFLIYFQGNSAPDKSGLPSDRFSAERTGGSVSTLTIQRTQQEDSAVYLCASSSNNQPQHFGDGTRLSIL.

The chain combines TRBV6-6 with TRBJ1-1; D gene uncertain. Germline V gives CDR1 MNHNY, CDR2 SVGAGI (reference sequence). The CDR3 consists of 14 residues. Trimming removed 6 bases at V and 6 bases at J, with 17 bases between. The CDR3 DNA is TGTGCCAGCAGCTCGACTCGGGAGGTCGCTGAAGCTTTCTTT. It yields the protein CASSSTREVAEAFF.

The chain combines TRBV5-6 with TRBJ1-2; D remains ambiguous. V was pared by 4 bases and J by 2 bases, with 9 bases between. This CDR3 comprises 13 residues. In germline, CDR1 is SGHDT, CDR2 YYEEEE. CDR3 DNA: TGTGCCAGCAGCCTCGGACGCAACTATGGCTACACCTTC. As protein: CASSLGRNYGYTF. The complete variable domain, with remaining parts taken from reference TRBV5-6 and TRBJ1-2, reads DAGVTQSPTHLIKTRGQQVTLRCSPKSGHDTVSWYQQALGQGPQFIFQYYEEEERQRGNFPDRFSGHQFPNYSSELNVNALLLGDSALYLCASSLGRNYGYTFGSGTRLTVV.

This chain links TRBV15 with TRBJ2-7; D is tentatively TRBD1 or TRBD2 (6 bases each). Germline V lookup: CDR1 LNHNV, CDR2 YYDKDF (reference sequence). The CDR3 is made up of 17 amino acids. V gave up 1 base and J gave up 0 bases, with 16 bases separating them. The CDR3 DNA follows: TGTGCCACCAGCAGAGCTGGGGGGCGGGTCAGCTCCTACGAGCAGTACTTC. Its translation: CATSRAGGRVSSYEQYF.

This clone has only one observation. This chain joins TRBV14 and TRBJ2-7; D gene uncertain. CDR3 length: 15 amino acids. CDR1 is SGHDN and CDR2 is FVKESK in the germline V gene. V gave up 0 bases and J gave up 7 bases, with 16 bases separating them. The CDR3 spells CASSQDSGKAREQYF. CDR3 nucleotide sequence: TGTGCCAGCAGCCAAGACTCCGGAAAGGCAAGAGAGCAGTACTTC.